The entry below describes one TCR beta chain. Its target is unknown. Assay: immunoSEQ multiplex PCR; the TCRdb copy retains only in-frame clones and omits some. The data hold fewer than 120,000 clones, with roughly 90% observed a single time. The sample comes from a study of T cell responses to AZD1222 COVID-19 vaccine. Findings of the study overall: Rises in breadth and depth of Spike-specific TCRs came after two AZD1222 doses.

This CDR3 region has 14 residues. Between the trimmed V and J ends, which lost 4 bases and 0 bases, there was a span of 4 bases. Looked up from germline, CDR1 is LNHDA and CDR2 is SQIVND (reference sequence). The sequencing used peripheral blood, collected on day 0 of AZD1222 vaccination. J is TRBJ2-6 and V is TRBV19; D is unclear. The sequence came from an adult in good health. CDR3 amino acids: CASSTTSGANVLTF. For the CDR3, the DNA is TGTGCCAGTAGTACCACCTCTGGGGCCAACGTCCTGACTTTC.